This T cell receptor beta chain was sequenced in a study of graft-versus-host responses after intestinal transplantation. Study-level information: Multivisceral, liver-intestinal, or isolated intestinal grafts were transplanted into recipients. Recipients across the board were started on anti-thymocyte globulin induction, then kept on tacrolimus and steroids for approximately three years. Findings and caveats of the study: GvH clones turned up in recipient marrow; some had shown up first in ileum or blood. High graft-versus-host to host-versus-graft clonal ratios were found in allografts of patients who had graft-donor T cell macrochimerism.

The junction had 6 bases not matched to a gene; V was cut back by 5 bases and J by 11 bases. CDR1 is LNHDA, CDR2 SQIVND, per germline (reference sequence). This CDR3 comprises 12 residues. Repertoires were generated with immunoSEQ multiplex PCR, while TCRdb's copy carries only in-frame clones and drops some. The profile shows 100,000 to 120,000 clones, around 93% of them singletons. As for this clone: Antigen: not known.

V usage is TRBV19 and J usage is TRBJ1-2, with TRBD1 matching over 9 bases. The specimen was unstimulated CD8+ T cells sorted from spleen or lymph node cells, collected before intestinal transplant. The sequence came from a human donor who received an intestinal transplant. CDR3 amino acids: CASSVTGGRYTF. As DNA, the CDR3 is TGTGCCAGTAGTGTGACAGGGGGACGTTACACCTTC.